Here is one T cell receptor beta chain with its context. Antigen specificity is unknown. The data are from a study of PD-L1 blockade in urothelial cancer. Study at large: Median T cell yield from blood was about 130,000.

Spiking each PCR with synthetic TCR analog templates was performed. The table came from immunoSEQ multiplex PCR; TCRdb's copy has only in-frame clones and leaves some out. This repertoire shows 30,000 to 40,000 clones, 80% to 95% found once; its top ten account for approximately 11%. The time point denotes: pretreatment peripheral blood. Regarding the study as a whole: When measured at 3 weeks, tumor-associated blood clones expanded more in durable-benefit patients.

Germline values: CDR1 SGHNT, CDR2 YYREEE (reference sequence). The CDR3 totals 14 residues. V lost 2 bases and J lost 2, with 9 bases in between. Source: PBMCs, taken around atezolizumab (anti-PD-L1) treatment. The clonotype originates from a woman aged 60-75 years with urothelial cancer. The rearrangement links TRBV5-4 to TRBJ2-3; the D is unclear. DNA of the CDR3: TGTGCCAGCAGCTTTGGCACCAACACAGATACGCAGTATTTT. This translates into CASSFGTNTDTQYF.